Listed below are T cell receptor beta chains from one sample, sequenced in a study of CD8 T cells in ankylosing spondylitis. TCRdb called the 5' RACE reads again in MiXCR, with one record for every CDR3 protein. Of just over 350,000 distinct CDR3 sequences in the sample, approximately 20% were seen once. Sequencing was done on a sample of blood, either unsorted or a sorted T cell fraction (not recorded which). All receptors come from a male donor with ankylosing spondylitis or in good health (not recorded which). Each CDR3 is given with its conserved first and last residue. Each record gives: D gene, clone size, J gene, V gene, CDR3 DNA, CDR3 protein. D genes are given only for firm matches. Clone size is not always given. Where it is, it says once, few, many or a class for expanded clones.

D: NA
size: NA
J: TRBJ2-6
V: TRBV12-3/TRBV12-4
DNA: TGTGCCAGCAGCACCCCCGTGGGGGCTGGGGCCAACGTCCTGACTTTC
CDR3: CASSTPVGAGANVLTF

D: TRBD1
size: few
J: TRBJ2-4
V: TRBV28
DNA: TGTGCCAGCAGTTCCTCCCCGGGACAGGGTCCCAAGAACATTCAGTACTTC
CDR3: CASSSSPGQGPKNIQYF

D: TRBD1
size: few
J: TRBJ2-4
V: TRBV7-9
DNA: TGTGCCAGCAGCTCAGAGGGACAGTTGGACATTCAGTACTTC
CDR3: CASSSEGQLDIQYF

D: TRBD2
size: NA
J: TRBJ2-3
V: TRBV20-1
DNA: TGCAGTGCTAGGGCCGGTGGGACTAGCGGGGGGGGATTTGCTAGCACAGATACGCAGTATTTT
CDR3: CSARAGGTSGGGFASTDTQYF

D: TRBD1
size: few
J: TRBJ2-7
V: TRBV29-1
DNA: TGCAGCGTTATCACAGGGGGGTACGAGCAGTACTTC
CDR3: CSVITGGYEQYF

D: NA
size: NA
J: TRBJ2-1
V: TRBV7-9
DNA: TGTGCCAGCAGCACCGACGGAAGCTCCTACAATGAGCAGTTCTTC
CDR3: CASSTDGSSYNEQFF

D: TRBD1
size: few
J: TRBJ2-7
V: TRBV3-1
DNA: TGTGCCAGCAGCGCAACAGGGGGGAGCTCCTACGAGCAGTACTTC
CDR3: CASSATGGSSYEQYF

D: NA
size: few
J: TRBJ2-7
V: TRBV29-1
DNA: TGCAGCGTTGATGATCTGGAGGTTGGGAACCAGTACTTC
CDR3: CSVDDLEVGNQYF

D: NA
size: few
J: TRBJ2-7
V: TRBV12-3/TRBV12-4
DNA: TGTGCCAGCAGTCCCAACCGGGACCAGGGATCCTACGAGCAGTACTTC
CDR3: CASSPNRDQGSYEQYF

D: NA
size: NA
J: TRBJ1-1
V: TRBV12-3/TRBV12-4
DNA: TGTGCCAGCAGTTTGGAACAGATGAACACTGAAGCTTTCTTT
CDR3: CASSLEQMNTEAFF

D: NA
size: NA
J: TRBJ2-5
V: TRBV7-8
DNA: TGTGCCAGCAGCTTAATCTTCCACTCCGACGGGGAGACCCAGTACTTC
CDR3: CASSLIFHSDGETQYF

D: TRBD2
size: few
J: TRBJ2-1
V: TRBV20-1
DNA: TGCAGTGCTAGAGATCGTAGGCTAGCGGGGAGCTCCTACAATGAGCAGTTCTTC
CDR3: CSARDRRLAGSSYNEQFF

D: NA
size: NA
J: TRBJ1-4
V: TRBV4-1
DNA: TGCGCCAGCAGCCAAGGATGGCCCACGGATGAAAAACTGTTTTTT
CDR3: CASSQGWPTDEKLFF

D: NA
size: few
J: TRBJ2-2
V: TRBV12-3/TRBV12-4
DNA: TGTGCCAGCAGTCCCCCCGTGGGCACCGGGGAGCTGTTTTTT
CDR3: CASSPPVGTGELFF

D: NA
size: few
J: TRBJ2-1
V: TRBV10-3
DNA: TGTGCCACTCGGTCAGACAATGAGCAGTTCTTC
CDR3: CATRSDNEQFF

D: TRBD2
size: NA
J: TRBJ2-3
V: TRBV30
DNA: TGTGCCTGGAGTAGCGGGGGGGGATCAGATACGCAGTATTTT
CDR3: CAWSSGGGSDTQYF

D: NA
size: few
J: TRBJ2-3
V: TRBV6-1
DNA: TGTGCCAGCCATCGGACAGACACAGATACGCAGTATTTT
CDR3: CASHRTDTDTQYF

D: TRBD2
size: NA
J: TRBJ2-5
V: TRBV6-1
DNA: TGTGCCGTGGGACTAGCGGGAACTGGGAAAGGGACCCAGTACTTC
CDR3: CAVGLAGTGKGTQYF

D: NA
size: NA
J: TRBJ2-7
V: TRBV5-5
DNA: TGTGACAGCAGCCCGGGTTTGGGCGAGCAGTACTTC
CDR3: CDSSPGLGEQYF

D: NA
size: NA
J: TRBJ1-2
V: TRBV2
DNA: TGTGCCAGCAGCCGGGGGATAAACTATGGCTACACCTTC
CDR3: CASSRGINYGYTF

D: NA
size: NA
J: TRBJ2-1
V: TRBV5-4
DNA: TGTGCCAGCAGCTTGGTTGGGGTATATGAGCAGTTCTTC
CDR3: CASSLVGVYEQFF

D: NA
size: NA
J: TRBJ2-6
V: TRBV10-3
DNA: TGTGCCATCAGCGGACCAGAGTCCTCTGGGGCCAACGTCCTGACTTTC
CDR3: CAISGPESSGANVLTF

D: NA
size: NA
J: TRBJ2-2
V: TRBV2
DNA: TGTGCCAGCAGTGATTTCGCGGGCATTTCAGTTGCCGGGGAGCTGTTTTTT
CDR3: CASSDFAGISVAGELFF

D: NA
size: NA
J: TRBJ2-7
V: TRBV24-1
DNA: TGTGCCACCAGTGACCCCACAGGTCCTGCCTCCTACGAGCAGTACTTC
CDR3: CATSDPTGPASYEQYF

D: NA
size: NA
J: TRBJ2-4
V: TRBV29-1
DNA: TGCAGCGTTGAACACGGCAAAAACATTCAGTACTTC
CDR3: CSVEHGKNIQYF

D: TRBD1
size: few
J: TRBJ2-1
V: TRBV7-6
DNA: TGTGCCAGCAGCCAGGGGGCGAATGAGCAGTTCTTC
CDR3: CASSQGANEQFF

D: TRBD2
size: NA
J: TRBJ2-2
V: TRBV4-1
DNA: TGCGCCAGCAGCCCAGGACTAGCGGGGCCTTTGAGCGGGGAGCTGTTTTTT
CDR3: CASSPGLAGPLSGELFF

D: NA
size: NA
J: TRBJ1-1
V: TRBV10-3
DNA: TGTGCCATCAGTGGGGGGGGGACTGAAGCTTTCTTT
CDR3: CAISGGGTEAFF

D: TRBD1
size: NA
J: TRBJ2-1
V: TRBV5-1
DNA: TGCGCCAGCAGCTTGGCCGGACAGGGGAGTTTCAATGAGCAGTTCTTC
CDR3: CASSLAGQGSFNEQFF

D: NA
size: few
J: TRBJ2-5
V: TRBV15
DNA: TGTGCCACCAGCAGAGATCCGGCCCAAGAGACCCAGTACTTC
CDR3: CATSRDPAQETQYF

D: TRBD2
size: few
J: TRBJ2-3
V: TRBV10-3
DNA: TGTGCCATCAGGGGTGGACTAGCGACTAGTACGCAGTATTTT
CDR3: CAIRGGLATSTQYF

D: NA
size: few
J: TRBJ2-7
V: TRBV12-3/TRBV12-4
DNA: TGTGCCAGCAGTTCAGGGCCAGCCGACCTGTCCTACGAGCAGTACTTC
CDR3: CASSSGPADLSYEQYF

D: NA
size: few
J: TRBJ2-1
V: TRBV4-1
DNA: TGCGCCAGCAACTCGGGGTTGGAGACCTACAATGAGCAGTTCTTC
CDR3: CASNSGLETYNEQFF

D: NA
size: NA
J: TRBJ2-1
V: TRBV29-1
DNA: TGCAGCGTTGTCCAGGGGGAGCAGTTCTTC
CDR3: CSVVQGEQFF

D: NA
size: NA
J: TRBJ2-1
V: TRBV5-1
DNA: TGCGCCAGCAGTCCGTTTGTCGACCCCAGCTCCTACAATGAGCAGTTCTTC
CDR3: CASSPFVDPSSYNEQFF

D: TRBD2
size: NA
J: TRBJ2-3
V: TRBV13
DNA: TGTGCCAGCAGCGGGAGGGAAACAGATACGCAGTATTTT
CDR3: CASSGRETDTQYF

D: TRBD2
size: NA
J: TRBJ2-3
V: TRBV30
DNA: TGTGCCTGGAGTCCGACTAGCGGGTCGCAGTATTTT
CDR3: CAWSPTSGSQYF

D: TRBD2
size: few
J: TRBJ2-1
V: TRBV28
DNA: TGTGCCAGCAGACCGACGGAGCGGGGCCTCCATGAGCAGTTCTTC
CDR3: CASRPTERGLHEQFF

D: NA
size: NA
J: TRBJ2-7
V: TRBV29-1
DNA: TGCAGCGTTGAAGGGGGCACGGCCGGGGGCTACGAGCAGTACTTC
CDR3: CSVEGGTAGGYEQYF

D: NA
size: many
J: TRBJ2-7
V: TRBV12-3/TRBV12-4
DNA: TGTGCCAGCACCTTCGGGGGACGGAACTACGAGCAGTACTTC
CDR3: CASTFGGRNYEQYF

D: NA
size: NA
J: TRBJ2-1
V: TRBV7-9
DNA: TGTGCCAGCAGCTCGACAGAAACCTTAAATGAGCAGTTCTTC
CDR3: CASSSTETLNEQFF

D: NA
size: few
J: TRBJ2-3
V: TRBV27
DNA: TGTGCCAGCAGTCCCAACTGGGGAGAGGACACAGATACGCAGTATTTT
CDR3: CASSPNWGEDTDTQYF

D: NA
size: few
J: TRBJ2-7
V: TRBV5-6
DNA: TGTGCCAGCAGCAGACTCAGGAGCTCCTACGAGCAGTACTTC
CDR3: CASSRLRSSYEQYF